This T cell receptor (beta chain) was sequenced during a study of T cell changes during pregnancy in multiple sclerosis (dated by TCRdb to the late 2010s). About the full investigation: The study looked at changes in the T cell repertoire across pregnancy in women with multiple sclerosis.

Notes on this clone: Its antigen is currently not known. The sample holds no much larger clone one base away, and base qualities are not on file.

The CDR1 and CDR2 encoded by the germline V gene are MGHRA and YSYEKL. The CDR3 has 19 amino acids, counting the end cysteine and phenylalanine. Only the CDR3 region is kept as DNA, spanning 57 bases read in frame from base 1. The germline V end is reduced by 0 bases and the J end by 4 bases; junction bases left unmatched: 9. Libraries were prepared through the immunoSEQ multiplex PCR assay. TCRdb obtained this table from immuneACCESS and retained in-frame rearrangements with V and J assigned. These tables miss some clones; where compared with another copy, unresolved V genes account for less than half of the shortfall, and the remainder is unexplained. The sample yields roughly 90,000 clones; 90% to 95% were counted once. The ten largest clonotypes hold 3.5% to 4.5% of the sample.

Here the chain combines TRBV4-1 and TRBJ1-6, with 10 bases matching TRBD1. The sample in question was peripheral blood, obtained in the first trimester of pregnancy. This sequence was found in a female donor with multiple sclerosis, enrolled in a pregnancy study. The nucleotide sequence is TGCGCCAGCAGCCAAGATCCAGGACAGGGGGGCGGGTATAATTCACCCCTCCACTTT. Protein translation: CASSQDPGQGGGYNSPLHF.